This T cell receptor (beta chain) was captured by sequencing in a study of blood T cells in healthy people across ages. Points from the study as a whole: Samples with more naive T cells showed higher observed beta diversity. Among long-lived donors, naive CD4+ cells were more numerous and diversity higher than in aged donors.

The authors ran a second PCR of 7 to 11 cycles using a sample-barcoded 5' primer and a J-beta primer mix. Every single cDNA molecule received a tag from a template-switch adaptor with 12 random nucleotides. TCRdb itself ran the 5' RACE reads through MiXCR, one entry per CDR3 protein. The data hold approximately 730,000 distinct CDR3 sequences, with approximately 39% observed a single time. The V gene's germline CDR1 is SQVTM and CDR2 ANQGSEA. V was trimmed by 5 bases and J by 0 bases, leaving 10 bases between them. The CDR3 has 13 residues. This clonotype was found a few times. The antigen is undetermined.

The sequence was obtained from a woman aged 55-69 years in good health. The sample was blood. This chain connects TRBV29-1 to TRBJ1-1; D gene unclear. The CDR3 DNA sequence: TGCAGCGTTCGTGGCAGATTGAACACTGAAGCTTTCTTT. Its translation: CSVRGRLNTEAFF.